What follows describes a single TCR beta chain. One end of the junction does not line up with germline, which may come from a read error. This sample is part of a study of tumor-infiltrating lymphocytes in primary liver carcinoma. This CDR3 has 14 amino acids. Germline assignment: CDR1 SGHAT and CDR2 FQNNGV. Unsorted whole blood yielded blood RNA, and germline DNA was extracted as well. Total RNA amounting to 500 ng was the source from which TCR beta cDNA was made with a constant-region primer. ARM-PCR was slightly modified, and three nested multiplex PCR rounds with it gave rise to the TCR beta libraries. Two initial PCR rounds of 10 to 11 cycles each paired TRBV1-TRBV30 forward primers with a C-beta reverse primer. TCRdb re-analysed the multiplex PCR reads in MiXCR, keeping a single row per CDR3 protein. The sample gives approximately 330,000 distinct CDR3 sequences, roughly 61% of which show up once; 5% to 6.5% is in the top ten.

The specimen was peripheral blood. The genes are TRBV11-2 and TRBJ2-7; D perhaps matches TRBD2 (7 bases). The sequence came from a man aged 40-49 years with primary liver carcinoma and hepatitis B virus infection. The DNA of the CDR3 is TGTGCCAGCAGCGCACTAGGGGGAGGGATCGAGAAGTACTTC. The encoded protein is CASSALGGGIEKYF.